The clone carrying this TCR beta chain was seen repeatedly, ten times or more. Its antigen is not known. TCRdb passed the 5' RACE reads through MiXCR, listing each CDR3 protein once. The sample shows more than 500,000 distinct CDR3 sequences, under 5.5% of them seen only once. Unmatched junction bases numbered 7, after V lost 4 bases and J lost 9 bases. The CDR3 totals 15 residues. The data derive from a study of CD8 T cells in ankylosing spondylitis. Study-level results: Apparently characteristic of ankylosing spondylitis blood was a TCR beta motif (roughly eight highly homologous variants).

V gene TRBV12-3 or TRBV12-4 combines with J gene TRBJ1-6; the match to TRBD1 covers 9 bases. This TCR was recovered from a male donor with ankylosing spondylitis. Specimen: blood, either unsorted or a sorted T cell fraction (not recorded which). The CDR3 region is CASSSRTGATSPLHF. CDR3 DNA: TGTGCCAGCAGTTCCCGGACAGGGGCGACTTCACCCCTCCACTTT.